This T cell receptor beta chain was observed in a study of T-cell reconstitution after alpha-beta-depleted transplantation in children. This clonotype occurred many times. The antigen is undetermined. Germline V CDR1 and CDR2: SGHAT, FQNNGV. This CDR3 has 16 amino acids. V lost 5 bases and J lost 5; bases outside the gene matches: 10. General study findings and limits: Newly generated T cells supplied most T-cell counts and diversity one year post-transplant.

Unique molecular identifiers were built into the TCRbeta library. TCRdb re-analysed the PCR reads in MiXCR, keeping a single row per CDR3 protein. The sample includes about 120,000 distinct CDR3 sequences, about 9.4% of them seen just once. This sample comprised PBMCs, obtained before TCRalphabeta/CD19-depleted stem cell transplant. The clonotype was recovered from a boy under 10 years old with acute lymphoblastic leukemia, due to receive a stem cell transplant. The chain carries TRBV11-2 and TRBJ2-2, with TRBD1 matching 8 bases. CDR3: CASSKGQGLSTGELFF. In nucleotides, the CDR3 is TGTGCCAGCAGCAAAGGACAGGGTTTGAGTACCGGGGAGCTGTTTTTT.